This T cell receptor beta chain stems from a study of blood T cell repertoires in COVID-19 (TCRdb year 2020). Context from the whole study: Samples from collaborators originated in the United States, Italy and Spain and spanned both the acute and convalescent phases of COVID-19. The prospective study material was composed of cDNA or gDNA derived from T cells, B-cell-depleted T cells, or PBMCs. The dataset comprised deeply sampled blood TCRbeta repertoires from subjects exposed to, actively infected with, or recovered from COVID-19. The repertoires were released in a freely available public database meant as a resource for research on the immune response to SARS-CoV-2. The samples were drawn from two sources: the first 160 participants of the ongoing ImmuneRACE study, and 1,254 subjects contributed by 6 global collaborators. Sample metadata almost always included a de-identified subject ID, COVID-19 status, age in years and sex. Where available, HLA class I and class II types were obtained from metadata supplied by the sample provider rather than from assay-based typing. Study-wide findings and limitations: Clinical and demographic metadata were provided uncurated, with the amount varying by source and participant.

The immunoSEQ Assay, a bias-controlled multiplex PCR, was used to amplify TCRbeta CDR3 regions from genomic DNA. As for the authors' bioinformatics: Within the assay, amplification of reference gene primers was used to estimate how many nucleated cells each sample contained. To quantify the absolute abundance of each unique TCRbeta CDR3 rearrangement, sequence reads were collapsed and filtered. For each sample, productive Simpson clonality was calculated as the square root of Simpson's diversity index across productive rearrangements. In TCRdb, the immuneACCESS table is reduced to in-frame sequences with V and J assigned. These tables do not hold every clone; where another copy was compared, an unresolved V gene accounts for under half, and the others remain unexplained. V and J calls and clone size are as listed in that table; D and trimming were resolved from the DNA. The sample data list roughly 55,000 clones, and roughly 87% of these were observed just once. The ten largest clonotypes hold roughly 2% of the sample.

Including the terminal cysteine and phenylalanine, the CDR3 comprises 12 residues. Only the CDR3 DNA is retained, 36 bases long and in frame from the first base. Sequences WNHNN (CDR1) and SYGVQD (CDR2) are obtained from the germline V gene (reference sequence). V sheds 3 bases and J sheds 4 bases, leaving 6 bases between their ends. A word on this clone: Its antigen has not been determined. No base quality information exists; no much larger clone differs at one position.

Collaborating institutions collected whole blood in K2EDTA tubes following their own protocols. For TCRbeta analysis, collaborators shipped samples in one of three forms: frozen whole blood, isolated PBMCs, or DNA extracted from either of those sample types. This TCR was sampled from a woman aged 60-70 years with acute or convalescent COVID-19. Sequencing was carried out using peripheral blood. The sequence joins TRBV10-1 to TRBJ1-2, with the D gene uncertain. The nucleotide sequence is TGCGCCAGCAGTGAATATATCTATGGCTACACCTTC. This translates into CASSEYIYGYTF.